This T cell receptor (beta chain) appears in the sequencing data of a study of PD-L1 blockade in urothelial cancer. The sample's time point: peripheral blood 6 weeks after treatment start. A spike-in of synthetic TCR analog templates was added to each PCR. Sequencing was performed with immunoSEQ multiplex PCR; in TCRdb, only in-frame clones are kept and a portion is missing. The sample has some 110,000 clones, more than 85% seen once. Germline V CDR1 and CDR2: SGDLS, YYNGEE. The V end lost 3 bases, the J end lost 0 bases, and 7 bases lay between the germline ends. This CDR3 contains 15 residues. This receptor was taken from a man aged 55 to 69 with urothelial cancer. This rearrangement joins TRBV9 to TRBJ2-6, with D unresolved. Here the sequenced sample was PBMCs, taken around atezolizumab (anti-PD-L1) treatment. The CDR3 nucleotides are TGTGCCAGCAGCGCTCCCTCCTCTGGGGCCAACGTCCTGACTTTC. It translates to CASSAPSSGANVLTF.